Here is one T cell receptor beta chain with its context. Its antigen is not known. The source of the sample is a study of CD8+ T cells in alopecia areata. At the level of the study: Treatment of the treated patients consisted of oral tofacitinib, 5 to 10 mg twice daily.

Collection of lesional scalp punch biopsies and peripheral blood was performed in alopecia areata patients. Trimming took 5 bases from V and 13 from J; bases not matched to a gene: 7. This CDR3 comprises 14 residues. Germline V gives CDR1 SGHTA, CDR2 FQGNSA. Findings and caveats of the study: Relative to normal scalp, lesional scalp, especially alopecia totalis/universalis, showed higher clonality.

Isolated RNA was reverse transcribed into cDNA used as the sequencing template. Assay: immunoSEQ multiplex PCR; the TCRdb copy retains only in-frame clones and omits some. The sample carries some 150,000 clones, roughly 61% recorded once. The sequencing used CD4+ T cells sorted from blood, collected at week 0. The chain combines TRBV7-2 with TRBJ2-6; TRBD1 matches 11 bases. The receptor was isolated from a human donor with alopecia areata. In DNA form, the CDR3 reads TGTGCCAGCAGCGCCGGGACAGGGGGGTTTGTCCTGACTTTC. This sequence encodes CASSAGTGGFVLTF. The whole variable domain, remainder taken from reference TRBV7-2 and TRBJ2-6, is GAGVSQSPSNKVTEKGKDVELRCDPISGHTALYWYRQSLGQGLEFLIYFQGNSAPDKSGLPSDRFSAERTGGSVSTLTIQRTQQEDSAVYLCASSAGTGGFVLTFGAGSRLTVL.